This T cell receptor (beta chain) was recorded in a study of long-term antiretroviral therapy in people with HIV. Study findings and constraints: Regardless of time point, clones expanded before ART dominated the repertoire.

In germline, CDR1 is MNHEY, CDR2 SVGAGI. Trimming cost V 3 bases and J 0 bases, with 12 bases left between them. This CDR3 contains 15 residues. A v3.0 immunoSEQ assay was performed at survey level. Sequencing was performed with immunoSEQ multiplex PCR; in TCRdb, only in-frame clones are kept and a portion is missing. Of 17,000 or so clones in the sample, 81% were seen once. As to this clone: Antigen: not known.

Treatment for every participant with HIV took place in the United States. The sequencing here drew on unsorted PBMCs, taken 1.2 years before starting antiretroviral therapy. The source is a man aged 25-40 years with HIV. The chain employs TRBV6-5 and TRBJ2-7; perhaps TRBD2 as D (5 bases). The CDR3 loop is CASSYTTRGSYEQYF. The CDR3 DNA reads as TGTGCCAGCAGTTATACTACCCGGGGCTCCTACGAGCAGTACTTC.